These 29 T cell receptor beta chains came from one sample sequenced in a study of vaccination effects on CD4 cells after COVID-19. What these receptors recognize is not known. ViraFEST expansion of antigen-specific CD4+ T cells with viral peptide pools preceded sequencing. Culture proceeded for approximately 9 days, and CD4+ T cells were then isolated. None of the vaccinated had previously contracted SARS-CoV-2, and their nucleocapsid antibodies tested negative. Clones were read by immunoSEQ multiplex PCR, and TCRdb kept only the in-frame ones, dropping some. The data show 20,000 to 25,000 clones, with roughly 70% seen just once and under 3.5% held by the top ten. The sequencing used CD4+ T cells from PBMCs cultured with SARS-CoV-2 spike peptides, collected before COVID-19 vaccination. The origin of the receptors is a human donor who received a COVID-19 vaccine.

The chain employs TRBV18 and TRBJ2-1, with TRBD1 matching 9 bases. This CDR3 comprises 15 residues. Germline loops: CDR1 KGHSH, CDR2 LQKENI. The V and J ends lost 4 bases and 4 bases, in that order; junction bases with no gene match: 5. The DNA for the CDR3 is TGTGCCAGCTCACGTCCCGGGACAGGGTACAATGAGCAGTTCTTC. This encodes CASSRPGTGYNEQFF.

This chain uses TRBV5-4 with TRBJ2-3, with D uncertain. V lost 4 bases and J lost 0, with 12 bases in between. This CDR3 is built from 15 residues. CDR1 and CDR2 from the germline V gene are SGHNT and YYREEE (reference sequence). The CDR3 bases are TGTGCCAGCAGCCGGGCGGAAACTAGCACAGATACGCAGTATTTT. Amino acid sequence: CASSRAETSTDTQYF.

The genes are TRBV19 and TRBJ2-5; 10 bases map to TRBD2. This CDR3 has 14 amino acids. J was trimmed by 4 bases and V by 5 bases; bases with no gene match: 4. Looked up from germline, CDR1 is LNHDA and CDR2 is SQIVND (reference sequence). The CDR3 loop reads CASSLAGALETQYF. The DNA of the CDR3 is TGTGCCAGTAGTCTAGCGGGGGCCCTAGAGACCCAGTACTTC.

In this sample, this clone turned up a few times. The chain couples TRBV3-1 (or the pseudogene TRBV3-2) to TRBJ2-5; TRBD2 aligns across 9 bases. J lost 3 bases, V lost 6 bases, and 2 bases had no gene match. The CDR3 consists of 13 residues. The germline gives CDR1 LGHDT, CDR2 YNNKEL (reference sequence). Here the CDR3 reads CASRRLAEETQYF. The CDR3, as DNA: TGTGCCAGCAGAAGACTAGCGGAAGAGACCCAGTACTTC.

The chain recombines TRBV29-1 with TRBJ2-5; the D gene is possibly TRBD1 (6 bases). This CDR3 region has 13 residues. Trimming left V 7 bases short and J 1 base short, with 13 bases between. Germline loops: CDR1 SQVTM, CDR2 ANQGSEA. The CDR3 bases are TGCAGCGCTGGGGACAATGCCCAAGAGACCCAGTACTTC. It is translated as CSAGDNAQETQYF.

The rearrangement links TRBV7-9 to TRBJ1-1; TRBD1 aligns across 12 bases. The germline gives CDR1 SEHNR, CDR2 FQNEAQ (reference sequence). The V gene end was trimmed by 6 bases and the J gene end by 5 bases; junction bases not matched to a gene: 10. The CDR3 length is 16 residues. CDR3: CASRAGTGGVGTEAFF. CDR3 in DNA: TGTGCCAGCAGGGCCGGGACAGGGGGCGTAGGGACTGAAGCTTTCTTT.

This clone occurred a few times. The CDR3 bases are TGCAGCGTTGAAGAACTAGGTAAAAAGCAGTTCTTC. This translates into CSVEELGKKQFF. The V and J genes are TRBV29-1 and TRBJ2-1; maybe TRBD2 (5 bases). Trimming shortened V by 0 bases and J by 11 bases, and 11 bases separated the two germline ends. This CDR3 contains 12 residues. Germline V gives CDR1 SQVTM, CDR2 ANQGSEA.

The chain has TRBV6-6 and TRBJ2-5; D remains ambiguous. The V end lost 6 bases, the J end lost 4 bases, and 9 bases lay between the germline ends. Germline values: CDR1 MNHNY, CDR2 SVGAGI (reference sequence). The CDR3 spans 12 residues. The chain's CDR3 is CASSTLLETQYF. The CDR3 coding sequence is TGTGCCAGCAGCACTCTATTAGAGACCCAGTACTTC.

The chain has TRBV5-1 and TRBJ2-1, with TRBD1 identical over 7 bases. Germline V lookup: CDR1 SGHRS, CDR2 YFSETQ. This CDR3 spans 14 amino acids. V trimming: 4 bases; J trimming: 4 bases; junction bases outside the gene matches: 5. CDR3 sequence: CASSEQGSYNEQFF. The CDR3 DNA sequence: TGCGCCAGCAGCGAACAGGGGTCTTACAATGAGCAGTTCTTC.

The rearrangement uses TRBV7-8 and TRBJ2-5; 7 positions agree with TRBD1. The CDR3 extends over 14 amino acids. Germline V gene lookup returns CDR1 SGHVS and CDR2 FQNEAQ. The V and J ends lost 0 bases and 5 bases, in that order; junction bases with no gene match: 3. Here the CDR3 DNA reads TGTGCCAGCAGCTTAGCAGGGGGCCGGGAGACCCAGTACTTC. This sequence encodes CASSLAGGRETQYF.

The chain has TRBV10-2 and TRBJ2-7; 11 bases align to TRBD2. The V gene end was trimmed by 2 bases and the J gene end by 4 bases; junction bases not matched to a gene: 4. Germline assignment: CDR1 WSHSY and CDR2 SAAADI. This CDR3 has 15 amino acids. CDR3 in amino acids: CASSEIGLAGYEQYF. CDR3 bases: TGCGCCAGCAGTGAGATAGGACTAGCGGGTTACGAGCAGTACTTC.

V is TRBV30 and J is TRBJ2-3, with D perhaps matching TRBD2 (5 bases). Germline-derived CDR1 and CDR2 are GTSNPN and SVGIG (reference sequence). The CDR3 consists of 13 residues. V lost 2 bases to trimming and J lost 4 bases, with 10 bases between them. CDR3 sequence: CAWSQRNSDTQYF. The CDR3 nucleotides are TGTGCCTGGAGTCAGCGGAACTCAGATACGCAGTATTTT.

The chain combines TRBV5-6 with TRBJ2-7, with a possible D match to TRBD1 (6 bases). V was trimmed by 5 bases and J by 2 bases, leaving 17 bases between them. Germline values: CDR1 SGHDT, CDR2 YYEEEE. This CDR3 spans 15 amino acids. The CDR3 region has the DNA TGTGCCAGCAGAATCAATCAGGGGATCCCCTACGAGCAGTACTTC. Its translation is CASRINQGIPYEQYF.

This clone turned up a few times. This chain uses TRBV19 with TRBJ1-1, with 7 positions matching TRBD1. The CDR3 is made up of 13 amino acids. The germline CDR1 and CDR2 sequences are LNHDA and SQIVND (reference sequence). V shed 7 bases, J shed 2 bases, and the junction held 4 bases outside the gene matches. DNA of the CDR3: TGTGCCAGTAAACGACAGGGCAACACTGAAGCTTTCTTT. This codes for CASKRQGNTEAFF.

This chain uses TRBV5-1 with TRBJ1-1; 9 positions match TRBD1. V lost 2 bases and J lost 0; bases outside the gene matches: 11. Per the germline V gene, CDR1 is SGHRS and CDR2 is YFSETQ. This CDR3 comprises 18 residues. CDR3 in amino acids: CASSFRMPGQGLNTEAFF. CDR3 sequence (DNA): TGCGCCAGCAGCTTTCGTATGCCGGGACAGGGACTGAACACTGAAGCTTTCTTT. Full variable domain (remainder filled in from reference TRBV5-1 and TRBJ1-1): KAGVTQTPRYLIKTRGQQVTLSCSPISGHRSVSWYQQTPGQGLQFLFEYFSETQRNKGNFPGRFSGRQFSNSRSEMNVSTLELGDSALYLCASSFRMPGQGLNTEAFFGQGTRLTVV.

This sequence joins TRBV7-6 and TRBJ1-1; tentatively, D is TRBD1 (5 bases). In germline, CDR1 is SGHVS, CDR2 FNYEAQ. Trimming left V 1 base short and J 1 base short, with 10 bases between. There are 15 residues in the CDR3. In DNA, the CDR3 is TGTGCCAGCAGCTTAGATGGGGGGGGGAACACTGAAGCTTTCTTT. It is translated as CASSLDGGGNTEAFF. Using reference TRBV7-6 and TRBJ1-1 for the parts outside the CDR3, the full variable domain is GAGVSQSPRYKVTKRGQDVALRCDPISGHVSLYWYRQALGQGPEFLTYFNYEAQQDKSGLPNDRFSAERPEGSISTLTIQRTEQRDSAMYRCASSLDGGGNTEAFFGQGTRLTVV.

The CDR3 here is CASSLASTDTQYF. CDR3 nucleotides: TGTGCCAGCAGCTTGGCCTCCACAGATACGCAGTATTTT. J is TRBJ2-3 and V is TRBV7-9, with no clear D. The CDR3 is 13 residues long. Germline assignment: CDR1 SEHNR and CDR2 FQNEAQ (reference sequence). V shed 3 bases and J shed 2 bases, with 6 bases lying between them.

The table lists this clone with a count of one. The chain has TRBV5-1 and TRBJ2-6; possibly TRBD2 for D (6 bases). The CDR3 extends over 17 amino acids. Per germline, CDR1 SGHRS and CDR2 YFSETQ. Deletions cut 3 bases from V and 0 bases from J, with 13 bases between. The CDR3 coding sequence is TGCGCCAGCAGCTCGGGGACTTTAAGCTCTGGGGCCAACGTCCTGACTTTC. Protein sequence: CASSSGTLSSGANVLTF.

The J gene is TRBJ1-3, the V gene TRBV5-1; D is unclear. The V and J ends lost 7 bases and 0 bases respectively, with 11 bases between them. Per germline, CDR1 SGHRS and CDR2 YFSETQ. The CDR3 extends over 14 amino acids. CDR3 in amino acids: CASSGVNSGNTIYF. DNA of the CDR3: TGCGCCAGCTCCGGGGTGAACTCTGGAAACACCATATATTTT.

This clone showed up just once. J is TRBJ1-4 and V is TRBV15; no clear D gene. V lost 8 bases and J 8 bases, leaving 18 bases between the germline ends. The CDR3 consists of 14 residues. Germline V gene lookup returns CDR1 LNHNV and CDR2 YYDKDF (reference sequence). The CDR3, as DNA: TGTGCCACCCGACTCCGGGCAGAAGGAGAAAAACTGTTTTTT. Translating gives CATRLRAEGEKLFF.

The chain carries TRBV27 and TRBJ1-2; 8 nucleotides agree with TRBD1. Losses at the gene ends were 5 bases for V and 2 bases for J; bases not matched to a gene: 4. Germline assignment: CDR1 MNHEY and CDR2 SMNVEV (reference sequence). CDR3 length: 14 amino acids. CDR3 DNA sequence: TGTGCCAGCAGTGAAAGGGACAGGAACTATGGCTACACCTTC. It translates to CASSERDRNYGYTF.

The V call is TRBV6-5, the J call TRBJ2-7; D possibly corresponds to TRBD1 (6 bases). Germline V CDR1 and CDR2: MNHEY, SVGAGI. V was pared by 7 bases and J by 7 bases, with 14 bases between. The CDR3 totals 12 residues. As DNA, the CDR3 is TGTGCCAGCATGACGTACAGGGTTGAGCAGTACTTC. Amino acid sequence: CASMTYRVEQYF.

V is TRBV19 and J is TRBJ1-1; tentative D call: TRBD1 (5 bases). CDR1 is LNHDA and CDR2 is SQIVND in the germline V gene (reference sequence). Trimming shortened V by 3 bases and J by 11 bases, and 22 bases separated the two germline ends. The CDR3 is made up of 15 amino acids. The CDR3 loop reads CASSISWGFGEAAFF. The CDR3 DNA is TGTGCCAGTAGTATTTCGTGGGGCTTCGGTGAGGCCGCTTTCTTT. The full variable domain, in which reference TRBV19 and TRBJ1-1 provide the parts outside the CDR3, is DGGITQSPKYLFRKEGQNVTLSCEQNLNHDAMYWYRQDPGQGLRLIYYSQIVNDFQKGDIAEGYSVSREKKESFPLTVTSAQKNPTAFYLCASSISWGFGEAAFFGQGTRLTVV.

This rearrangement joins TRBV5-4 to TRBJ1-3, with D tentatively TRBD1 (5 bases). V shed 0 bases and J shed 0 bases, with 10 bases lying between them. The CDR3 has 16 residues. Germline V gene data show CDR1 as SGHNT and CDR2 as YYREEE (reference sequence). This CDR3 is CASSLAGGGSGNTIYF. DNA of the CDR3: TGTGCCAGCAGCTTGGCCGGGGGGGGCTCTGGAAACACCATATATTTT.

J is TRBJ2-7 and V is TRBV9, with a possible D match to TRBD1 (5 bases). V shed 0 bases and J shed 2 bases, with 15 bases lying between them. CDR1 SGDLS and CDR2 YYNGEE come from the germline V gene. This CDR3 comprises 16 residues. The CDR3 is CASSVGGREFTYEQYF. The DNA of the CDR3 is TGTGCCAGCAGCGTAGGGGGCAGGGAATTTACCTACGAGCAGTACTTC.

The gene calls are TRBV24-1 and TRBJ1-1; D call uncertain. CDR1 is KGHDR and CDR2 is SFDVKD in the germline V gene. The CDR3 is made up of 13 amino acids. V gave up 5 bases and J gave up 2 bases, with 8 bases separating them. The CDR3 reads CATSGNGNTEAFF. The CDR3 DNA reads TGTGCCACCAGTGGAAATGGTAACACTGAAGCTTTCTTT.

This chain connects TRBV7-9 to TRBJ2-2; D tentatively reads TRBD1 or TRBD2 (5 bases each). The germline V gene has CDR1 SEHNR and CDR2 FQNEAQ (reference sequence). CDR3 size: 16 residues. Deletions cut 7 bases from V and 2 bases from J, with 17 bases between. The CDR3 sequence: CASNPTGTVNTGELFF. The CDR3 DNA is TGTGCCAGCAACCCAACGGGGACCGTTAACACCGGGGAGCTGTTTTTT.

The rearrangement joins TRBV10-3 to TRBJ1-2; TRBD1 aligns across 7 bases. CDR3 length: 14 residues. In germline, CDR1 is ENHRY, CDR2 SYGVKD. The junction had 6 bases not matched to a gene; V was cut back by 7 bases and J by 1 base. As DNA, the CDR3 is TGTGCCATCAAGGACAGGCCCAATAACTATGGCTACACCTTC. Translated: CAIKDRPNNYGYTF.

This clone has a handful of counts. V is TRBV6-5 and J is TRBJ2-7; 7 bases align to TRBD2. The CDR3 is 15 residues long. CDR1 MNHEY and CDR2 SVGAGI come from the germline V gene. J was trimmed by 3 bases and V by 6 bases; bases with no gene match: 11. The CDR3 DNA sequence: TGTGCCAGCAGCTACACGAGCGGGACTGGCTACGAGCAGTACTTC. Amino acid sequence: CASSYTSGTGYEQYF.